Listed below are T cell receptor beta chains from one sample, sequenced in a study of cytomegalovirus exposure and HLA in healthy donors. Assay used: immunoSEQ multiplex PCR; TCRdb lists only in-frame clones, some missing. The profile shows 35,000 to 55,000 clones, 60% to 70% of them singletons. The material sequenced was PBMCs. Receptors were obtained from a man aged 55-75 years in good health and CMV-seropositive. CDR3s include the opening cysteine and the closing phenylalanine or tryptophan. A D gene is named only where the DNA matches it firmly. Rows may omit the clone size; those that give it use once, few, many or a size class.

abundance	d_gene	j_gene	v_gene	len	CDR3aa	CDR3nt
NA	TRBD2	TRBJ2-7	TRBV5-1	17	CASSPGTSGNLGEEQYF	TGCGCCAGCAGCCCGGGGACTAGCGGGAACCTCGGAGAGGAGCAGTACTTC
medium-sized	NA	TRBJ2-4	TRBV7-8	15	CASSPTGGAKNIQYF	TGTGCCAGCAGCCCCACGGGTGGAGCCAAAAACATTCAGTACTTC
NA	NA	TRBJ1-4	TRBV6-1	14	CASSVFATNEKLFF	TGTGCCAGCTCCGTGTTTGCAACTAATGAAAAACTGTTTTTT
NA	TRBD2	TRBJ2-3	TRBV4-3	16	CASSQDMSGRADTQYF	TGCGCCAGCAGCCAAGATATGAGCGGGAGGGCCGATACGCAGTATTTT
NA	NA	TRBJ2-7	TRBV15	13	CATSFKETYEQYF	TGTGCCACCAGCTTTAAAGAGACCTACGAGCAGTACTTC
NA	NA	TRBJ2-1	TRBV4-3	13	CASSQDKGLRQFF	TGCGCCAGCAGCCAAGATAAGGGACTGAGGCAGTTCTTC
NA	TRBD2	TRBJ2-1	TRBV7-9	16	CASSLGLAGASNEQFF	TGTGCCAGCAGCTTAGGACTAGCGGGAGCATCCAATGAGCAGTTCTTC
NA	TRBD1	TRBJ2-5	TRBV7-8	16	CASSLVPGQGSETQYF	TGTGCCAGCAGCTTAGTTCCGGGACAGGGGTCTGAGACCCAGTACTTC
NA	NA	TRBJ1-5	TRBV28	18	CASSTTATGLIGNQPQHF	TGTGCCAGCAGTACCACGGCGACTGGATTGATTGGCAATCAGCCCCAGCATTTT
NA	NA	TRBJ2-7	TRBV7-2	14	CASSLTEGYYEQYF	TGTGCCAGCAGCTTAACTGAGGGATACTACGAGCAGTACTTC
NA	TRBD2	TRBJ2-1	TRBV6-7	14	CASIPGLAGNEQFF	TGTGCCAGCATTCCGGGACTAGCGGGAAATGAGCAGTTCTTC
NA	NA	TRBJ1-1	TRBV9	13	CASSFQSNTEAFF	TGTGCCAGCAGCTTTCAGTCGAACACTGAAGCTTTCTTT
NA	TRBD2	TRBJ2-7	TRBV27	16	CASSSGTSGSNYEQYF	TGTGCCAGCAGTTCGGGGACTAGCGGGAGTAACTACGAGCAGTACTTC
NA	TRBD2	TRBJ2-1	TRBV28	16	CASSQSGTSAYNEQFF	TGTGCCAGCAGTCAATCCGGGACTAGCGCTTACAATGAGCAGTTCTTC
NA	NA	TRBJ2-1	TRBV27	15	CASSPSQASYNEQFF	TGTGCCAGCAGTCCTTCACAGGCCTCCTACAATGAGCAGTTCTTC
once	NA	TRBJ2-3	TRBV2	15	CASRETGHSTDTQYF	TGTGCCAGCAGGGAGACAGGCCATAGCACAGATACGCAGTATTTT
few	NA	TRBJ2-1	TRBV7-2	15	CASSLARGYYNEQFF	TGTGCCAGCAGCTTAGCGAGAGGGTACTACAATGAGCAGTTCTTC
once	TRBD2	TRBJ2-2	TRBV19	16	CASRTLAGGNTGELFF	TGTGCCAGTAGAACGTTAGCGGGAGGTAACACCGGGGAGCTGTTTTTT
NA	TRBD2	TRBJ2-1	TRBV25-1	16	CASSEEGGGTYNEQFF	TGTGCCAGCAGTGAAGAGGGCGGGGGAACCTACAATGAGCAGTTCTTC
NA	NA	TRBJ1-3	TRBV30	15	CAWIYRAGNGNTIYF	TGTGCCTGGATTTACAGGGCCGGGAATGGAAACACCATATATTTT